This T cell receptor beta chain was sequenced in a study of shared clonotypes between healthy human individuals. Across the study: A couple of women and three men aged 18 to 49 served as donors.

Overall study findings and caveats: Blood was the only sampled material, and tissue repertoires likely differ. Shared clonotypes: approximately 5% naive CD4, about 3.5% naive CD8, over 2% memory CD4, under 0.45% memory CD8.

Clones were sequenced by immunoSEQ multiplex PCR, and TCRdb holds only the in-frame ones, with some missing. The sample has roughly 2.4 million clones, about 94% seen once. The V gene's germline CDR1 is SGHRS and CDR2 YFSETQ. The CDR3 covers 15 residues. Worth noting for this clone: What it binds is unknown.

Sample: naive CD4+ T cells sorted from blood. The subset: CD45RA+ positively selected. V gene TRBV5-1 combines with J gene TRBJ2-7; tentatively, D is TRBD2 (6 bases). The sequence was collected from a young man in good health. DNA of the CDR3: TGCACCAAATGCCCGGGAGATTTAGACGGGTACGAGCAGTACTTC. Translating it yields CTKCPGDLDGYEQYF.